This is a list of T cell receptor beta chains from one sample in a study of radiotherapy plus CTLA-4 blockade in lung cancer. Measured with immunoSEQ multiplex PCR; TCRdb has only the in-frame clones, and not every one. The sample carries 100,000 or so clones, approximately 80% recorded once. This specimen consisted of peripheral blood, obtained from a patient treated with radiotherapy plus ipilimumab. The source of these receptors is a human donor with non-small cell lung cancer that progressed on radiotherapy plus ipilimumab. CDR3s include the opening cysteine and the closing phenylalanine or tryptophan. Each record gives: clone size, V gene, J gene, D gene, CDR3 protein, CDR3 DNA. The D gene is left open where the match is weak. The listing skips clone size in some rows; elsewhere it reads once, few, many or a size class.

size: .; V: TRBV30; J: TRBJ2-6; D: TRBD1; CDR3: CAWTGQGPIPSGANVLTF; DNA: TGTGCCTGGACTGGACAGGGGCCAATCCCCTCTGGGGCCAACGTCCTGACTTTC
size: .; V: TRBV5-1; J: TRBJ1-1; D: TRBD1; CDR3: CASSFGGTGNTEAFF; DNA: TGCGCCAGCAGCTTCGGAGGGACAGGGAACACTGAAGCTTTCTTT
size: .; V: TRBV28; J: TRBJ2-5; D: .; CDR3: CASSEQGGQETQYF; DNA: TGTGCCAGCAGTGAACAGGGTGGCCAAGAGACCCAGTACTTC
size: .; V: TRBV28; J: TRBJ1-6; D: .; CDR3: CANRASRDSPLHF; DNA: TGTGCCAACCGGGCCTCCAGGGATTCACCCCTCCACTTT
size: .; V: TRBV10-3; J: TRBJ2-7; D: .; CDR3: CAISEGPGPYEQYF; DNA: TGTGCCATCAGTGAGGGTCCGGGACCCTACGAGCAGTACTTC
size: many; V: TRBV6-5; J: TRBJ1-1; D: .; CDR3: CASSYSTQGNTEAFF; DNA: TGTGCCAGCAGTTACTCGACTCAGGGGAACACTGAAGCTTTCTTT
size: .; V: TRBV7-9; J: TRBJ1-1; D: .; CDR3: CASSLSQGANTEAFF; DNA: TGTGCCAGCAGCTTATCTCAGGGCGCGAACACTGAAGCTTTTTTT
size: few; V: TRBV18; J: TRBJ2-2; D: .; CDR3: CASSPGVPHTGELFF; DNA: TGTGCCAGCTCACCTGGGGTCCCCCACACCGGGGAGCTGTTTTTT
size: .; V: TRBV7-8; J: TRBJ2-7; D: TRBD2; CDR3: CASSLGSGRSNEQYF; DNA: TGTGCCAGCAGCTTAGGAAGCGGGAGAAGTAACGAGCAGTACTTC
size: .; V: TRBV30; J: TRBJ2-3; D: TRBD2; CDR3: CAWTSGRVLSRLSTDTQYF; DNA: TGTGCCTGGACTAGCGGGAGGGTTCTAAGCCGCCTGAGCACAGATACGCAGTATTTT
size: .; V: TRBV5-1; J: TRBJ2-5; D: TRBD2; CDR3: CASSPSGSGRAAKTQYF; DNA: TGCGCCAGCAGCCCCTCGGGTAGCGGGAGGGCCGCAAAGACCCAGTACTTC
size: .; V: TRBV4-2; J: TRBJ2-5; D: TRBD2; CDR3: CASSQDPGLAGETQYF; DNA: TGTGCCAGCAGCCAAGATCCAGGACTAGCAGGGGAGACCCAGTACTTC
size: .; V: TRBV5-6; J: TRBJ2-1; D: .; CDR3: CASSYRVNEQFF; DNA: TGTGCCAGCAGCTACAGGGTGAATGAGCAGTTCTTC
size: .; V: TRBV5-1; J: TRBJ1-2; D: .; CDR3: CASSETWNYGYTF; DNA: TGCGCCAGCAGCGAGACGTGGAATTATGGCTACACCTTC
size: .; V: TRBV7-8; J: TRBJ2-5; D: .; CDR3: CASSLPGLRQETQYF; DNA: TGTGCCAGCAGCCTTCCGGGACTGAGACAAGAGACCCAGTACTTC
size: .; V: TRBV9; J: TRBJ2-1; D: TRBD2; CDR3: CASSLDPGLANNEQFF; DNA: TGTGCCAGCAGCCTAGACCCGGGACTAGCGAACAATGAGCAGTTCTTC
size: .; V: TRBV7-2; J: TRBJ2-7; D: .; CDR3: CASSREWGEDEQYF; DNA: TGTGCCAGCAGCCGGGAGTGGGGGGAGGACGAGCAGTACTTC
size: .; V: TRBV30; J: TRBJ2-1; D: TRBD2; CDR3: CAWSVRTSGYRSYNEQFF; DNA: TGTGCCTGGAGTGTCCGGACTAGCGGGTACCGCTCCTACAATGAGCAGTTCTTC
size: .; V: TRBV9; J: TRBJ2-7; D: TRBD2; CDR3: CASSAYSGGAYEQYF; DNA: TGTGCCAGCAGCGCGTATAGCGGGGGGGCCTACGAGCAGTACTTC
size: .; V: TRBV10-3; J: TRBJ1-2; D: .; CDR3: CAISGDPVNYGYTF; DNA: TGTGCCATCAGTGGGGACCCTGTTAACTATGGCTACACCTTC
size: .; V: TRBV10-3; J: TRBJ2-7; D: TRBD1; CDR3: CAISESDRGYEQYF; DNA: TGTGCCATCAGTGAGAGCGACAGGGGTTACGAGCAGTACTTC
size: .; V: TRBV5-1; J: TRBJ2-1; D: TRBD2; CDR3: CASSPYPSGDYNEQFF; DNA: TGCGCCAGCAGCCCGTACCCTAGCGGGGACTACAATGAGCAGTTCTTC